This note documents a single T cell receptor beta chain sequence. Its specificity is not known. Time point noted: week 35, safety follow-up. Vaccine doses each comprised 300 ug of mutant IDH1 20-mer peptide, with topical imiquimod. This entry comes from a study of a mutant IDH1 vaccine in newly diagnosed glioma. Study-level results: Changes in the top peripheral T cell clonotypes seemingly had no bearing on pseudoprogression.

The protocol was immunoSEQ multiplex PCR, while the TCRdb copy is restricted to in-frame clones and leaves out a portion. The sample records about 27,000 clones, more than 65% being singletons. The CDR3 has 15 residues. The V gene end was trimmed by 4 bases and the J gene end by 3 bases; junction bases not matched to a gene: 6. Germline V gene lookup returns CDR1 SGHDT and CDR2 YYEEEE. The sequences come from PBMCs, collected from a glioma patient whose treatment included an IDH1 peptide vaccine. The genes are TRBV5-6 and TRBJ2-7; 11 bases align to TRBD1. The source is a man between 45 and 60 years old with glioma. This CDR3 is CASSAQGQGDYEQYF. The CDR3 DNA sequence: TGTGCCAGCAGCGCCCAGGGACAGGGGGACTACGAGCAGTACTTC. The full variable domain, in which reference TRBV5-6 and TRBJ2-7 provide the parts outside the CDR3, is DAGVTQSPTHLIKTRGQQVTLRCSPKSGHDTVSWYQQALGQGPQFIFQYYEEEERQRGNFPDRFSGHQFPNYSSELNVNALLLGDSALYLCASSAQGQGDYEQYFGPGTRLTVT.